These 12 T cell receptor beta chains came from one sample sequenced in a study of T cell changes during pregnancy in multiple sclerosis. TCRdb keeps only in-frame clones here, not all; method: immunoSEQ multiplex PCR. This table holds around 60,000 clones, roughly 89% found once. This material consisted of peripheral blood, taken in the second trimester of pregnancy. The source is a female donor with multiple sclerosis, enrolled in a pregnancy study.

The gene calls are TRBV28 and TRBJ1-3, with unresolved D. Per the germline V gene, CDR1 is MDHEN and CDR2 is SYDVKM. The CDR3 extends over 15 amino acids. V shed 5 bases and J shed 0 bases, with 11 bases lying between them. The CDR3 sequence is CASSPTRASGNTIYF. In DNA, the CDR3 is TGTGCCAGCAGTCCCACCCGCGCCTCTGGAAACACCATATATTTT. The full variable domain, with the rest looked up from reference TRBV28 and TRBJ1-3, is DVKVTQSSRYLVKRTGEKVFLECVQDMDHENMFWYRQDPGLGLRLIYFSYDVKMKEKGDIPEGYSVSREKKERFSLILESASTNQTSMYLCASSPTRASGNTIYFGEGSWLTVV.

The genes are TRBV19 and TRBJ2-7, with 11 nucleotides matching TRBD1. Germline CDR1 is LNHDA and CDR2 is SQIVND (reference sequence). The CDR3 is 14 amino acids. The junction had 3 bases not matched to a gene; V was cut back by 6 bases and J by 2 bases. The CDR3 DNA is TGTGCCAGTAGAAGGACAGGGGGCACCTACGAGCAGTACTTC. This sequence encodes CASRRTGGTYEQYF.

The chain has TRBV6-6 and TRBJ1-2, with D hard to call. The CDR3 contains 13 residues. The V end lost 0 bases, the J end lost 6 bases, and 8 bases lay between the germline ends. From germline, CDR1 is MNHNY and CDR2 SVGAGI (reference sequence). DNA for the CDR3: TGTGCCAGCAGTTACTCGAGAGAGCATGGCTACACCTTC. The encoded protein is CASSYSREHGYTF.

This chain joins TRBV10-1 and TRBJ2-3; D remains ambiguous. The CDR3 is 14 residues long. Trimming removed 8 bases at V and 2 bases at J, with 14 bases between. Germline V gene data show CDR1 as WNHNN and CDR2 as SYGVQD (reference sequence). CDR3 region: CASQSNLVTDTQYF. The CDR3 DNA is TGCGCCAGCCAATCTAACTTGGTCACAGATACGCAGTATTTT.

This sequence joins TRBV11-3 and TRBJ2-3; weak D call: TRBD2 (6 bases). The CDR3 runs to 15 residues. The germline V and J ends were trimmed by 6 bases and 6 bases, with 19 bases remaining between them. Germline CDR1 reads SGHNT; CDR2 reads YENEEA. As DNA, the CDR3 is TGTGCCAGCAGTTCCTACGCCGGTAGCGGCGATACGCAGTATTTT. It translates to CASSSYAGSGDTQYF.

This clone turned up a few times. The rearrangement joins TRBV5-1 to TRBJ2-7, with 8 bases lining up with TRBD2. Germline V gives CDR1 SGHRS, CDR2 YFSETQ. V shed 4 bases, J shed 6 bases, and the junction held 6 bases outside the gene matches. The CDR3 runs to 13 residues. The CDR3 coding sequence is TGCGCCAGCAGCCAAGCGGGAGAGGTCGAGCAGTACTTC. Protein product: CASSQAGEVEQYF.

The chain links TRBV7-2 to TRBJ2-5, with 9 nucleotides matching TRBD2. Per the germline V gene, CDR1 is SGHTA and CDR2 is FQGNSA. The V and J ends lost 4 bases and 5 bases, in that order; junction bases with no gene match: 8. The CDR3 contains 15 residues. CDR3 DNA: TGTGCCAGCAGCTCCATTGGGGCGGGAGGGGAGACCCAGTACTTC. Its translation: CASSSIGAGGETQYF.

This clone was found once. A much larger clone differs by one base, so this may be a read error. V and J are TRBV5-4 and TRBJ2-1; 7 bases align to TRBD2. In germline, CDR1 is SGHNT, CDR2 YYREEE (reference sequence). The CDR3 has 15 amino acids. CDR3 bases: TGTACCAGCAGCCCGGACCGGGACTACTACAATGAGCAGTTCTTC. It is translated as CTSSPDRDYYNEQFF.

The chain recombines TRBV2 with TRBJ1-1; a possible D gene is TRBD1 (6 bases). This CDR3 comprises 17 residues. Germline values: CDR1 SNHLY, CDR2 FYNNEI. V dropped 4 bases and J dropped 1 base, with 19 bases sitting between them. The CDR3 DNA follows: TGTGCCAGCAGTGTACCCAATCACAGGGCCCCGAACACTGAAGCTTTCTTT. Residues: CASSVPNHRAPNTEAFF.

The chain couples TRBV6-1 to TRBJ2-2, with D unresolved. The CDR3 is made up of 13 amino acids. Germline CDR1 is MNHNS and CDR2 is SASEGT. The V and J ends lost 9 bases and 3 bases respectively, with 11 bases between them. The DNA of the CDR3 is TGTGCCAGTGTGGCTAGTCACACCGGGGAGCTGTTTTTT. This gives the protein CASVASHTGELFF.

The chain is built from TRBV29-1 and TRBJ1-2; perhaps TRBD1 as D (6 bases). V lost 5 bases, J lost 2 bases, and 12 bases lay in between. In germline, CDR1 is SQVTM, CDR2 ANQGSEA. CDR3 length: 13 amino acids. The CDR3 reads CSVKIDRNYGYTF. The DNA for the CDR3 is TGCAGCGTTAAAATCGACAGGAACTATGGCTACACCTTC.

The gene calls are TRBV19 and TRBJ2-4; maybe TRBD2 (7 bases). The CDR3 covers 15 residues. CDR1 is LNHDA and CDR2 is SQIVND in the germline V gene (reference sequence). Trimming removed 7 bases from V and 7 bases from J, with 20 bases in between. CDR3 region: CASTREAGQGNIQYF. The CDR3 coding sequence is TGTGCCAGTACCCGGGAGGCGGGGCAGGGGAACATTCAGTACTTC.